This is a list of T cell receptor beta chains from one sample in a study of PD-1 blockade in classical Hodgkin lymphoma. Method: immunoSEQ multiplex PCR; TCRdb's copy keeps in-frame clones and lacks some. The table lists 20,000 to 25,000 clones, 60% to 85% of them singletons, with about a sixth in the top ten. This specimen consisted of peripheral blood mononuclear cells (PBMCs), obtained before the second cycle of nivolumab. These receptors all stem from a human donor with classical Hodgkin lymphoma. Both conserved end residues are part of each CDR3. A D gene is named only where the DNA matches it firmly. Not every row has a clone size; where given, it reads once, few, many or a size class.

clone size: NA
J gene: TRBJ2-1
D gene: TRBD2
CDR3 length: 16
V gene: TRBV5-1
CDR3 DNA: TGCGCCAGCAGCTTGGTACGAGGGAGGGCCCTAAATGAGCAGTTCTTC
CDR3 protein: CASSLVRGRALNEQFF

clone size: NA
J gene: TRBJ2-5
D gene: TRBD1
CDR3 length: 18
V gene: TRBV5-1
CDR3 DNA: TGCGCCAGCAGCTTGATCTTCCAGGGGGCCATAGGAGGAGAGACCCAGTACTTC
CDR3 protein: CASSLIFQGAIGGETQYF

clone size: few
J gene: TRBJ2-1
D gene: TRBD2
CDR3 length: 15
V gene: TRBV10-2
CDR3 DNA: TGCGCCAGCAATGGGGGACTAGCGGGAGCCCATGAGCAGTTCTTC
CDR3 protein: CASNGGLAGAHEQFF

clone size: NA
J gene: TRBJ2-1
D gene: TRBD2
CDR3 length: 15
V gene: TRBV6-5
CDR3 DNA: TGTGCCAGCAGTCAAACTAGCGGGATCGGGGGTAAACGGTTCTTC
CDR3 protein: CASSQTSGIGGKRFF

clone size: NA
J gene: TRBJ2-7
D gene: NA
CDR3 length: 15
V gene: TRBV11-2
CDR3 DNA: TGTGCCAGCAGCCTAGTGGGTGGCGGTACCTACGAGCAGTACTTC
CDR3 protein: CASSLVGGGTYEQYF

clone size: NA
J gene: TRBJ2-7
D gene: TRBD2
CDR3 length: 14
V gene: TRBV5-1
CDR3 DNA: TGCGCCAGCAGCTCTAGCGGGGGTAATTACGAGCAGTACTTC
CDR3 protein: CASSSSGGNYEQYF

clone size: NA
J gene: TRBJ2-3
D gene: NA
CDR3 length: 16
V gene: TRBV7-3
CDR3 DNA: TGTGCCAGCAGCTTAATAGGTGGGCTAGCAGGAGATACGCAGTATTTT
CDR3 protein: CASSLIGGLAGDTQYF

clone size: NA
J gene: TRBJ2-7
D gene: TRBD1
CDR3 length: 14
V gene: TRBV18
CDR3 DNA: TGTGCCAGCTCAAAGGACAGGGGGCTGTACGAGCAGTACTTC
CDR3 protein: CASSKDRGLYEQYF

clone size: NA
J gene: TRBJ1-1
D gene: NA
CDR3 length: 14
V gene: TRBV19
CDR3 DNA: TGTGCCAGTATAGGACAGTCCATGAACACTGAAGCTTTCTTT
CDR3 protein: CASIGQSMNTEAFF

clone size: NA
J gene: TRBJ2-7
D gene: TRBD2
CDR3 length: 15
V gene: TRBV6-5
CDR3 DNA: TGTGCCAGCAGTTACGGGCTAGCGGCCACCTCGGAGCAGTACTTC
CDR3 protein: CASSYGLAATSEQYF

clone size: once
J gene: TRBJ2-7
D gene: NA
CDR3 length: 13
V gene: TRBV15
CDR3 DNA: TGTGCCACCAGCAGAGATCATCTCGGCGAGCAGTACTTC
CDR3 protein: CATSRDHLGEQYF

clone size: once
J gene: TRBJ2-1
D gene: TRBD2
CDR3 length: 18
V gene: TRBV27
CDR3 DNA: TGTGCCAGCAGTTTTTTGCGGGGGGTAAACCCTGTAGGCAATGAGCAGTTCTTC
CDR3 protein: CASSFLRGVNPVGNEQFF

clone size: NA
J gene: TRBJ2-7
D gene: TRBD2
CDR3 length: 14
V gene: TRBV6-1
CDR3 DNA: TGTGCCAGCAGAGCTAGCGGGACCCCCTACGAGCAGTACTTC
CDR3 protein: CASRASGTPYEQYF

clone size: few
J gene: TRBJ2-5
D gene: NA
CDR3 length: 13
V gene: TRBV6-6
CDR3 DNA: TGTGCCAGCAGTTACCAAGGGCCAGAGACCCAGTACTTC
CDR3 protein: CASSYQGPETQYF

clone size: NA
J gene: TRBJ2-6
D gene: NA
CDR3 length: 15
V gene: TRBV10-3
CDR3 DNA: TGTGCCATCAGTGAGTGGGGGAACGGGGCCAACGTCCTGACTTTC
CDR3 protein: CAISEWGNGANVLTF

clone size: once
J gene: TRBJ1-1
D gene: NA
CDR3 length: 15
V gene: TRBV28
CDR3 DNA: TGTGCCAGCAGTTTCGGAGGGTTAGACAACACTGAAGCTTTCTTT
CDR3 protein: CASSFGGLDNTEAFF

clone size: NA
J gene: TRBJ2-3
D gene: TRBD1
CDR3 length: 14
V gene: TRBV11-2
CDR3 DNA: TGTGCCAGCAGCTTGGGGACAGGACCAGATACGCAGTATTTT
CDR3 protein: CASSLGTGPDTQYF

clone size: NA
J gene: TRBJ1-1
D gene: NA
CDR3 length: 15
V gene: TRBV18
CDR3 DNA: TGTGCCAGCTCACGCCTACAGGCTCCGAACACTGAAGCTTTCTTT
CDR3 protein: CASSRLQAPNTEAFF

clone size: NA
J gene: TRBJ2-7
D gene: NA
CDR3 length: 14
V gene: TRBV10-2
CDR3 DNA: TGCGCCAGCAGTGAGCGGGCCAGGGGCTACGAGCAGTACTTC
CDR3 protein: CASSERARGYEQYF

clone size: once
J gene: TRBJ1-1
D gene: NA
CDR3 length: 13
V gene: TRBV5-4
CDR3 DNA: TGTGCCAGCAGCCCAGACCGGGACACTGAAGCTTTCTTT
CDR3 protein: CASSPDRDTEAFF

clone size: NA
J gene: TRBJ1-5
D gene: NA
CDR3 length: 12
V gene: TRBV19
CDR3 DNA: TGTGCCAGTAGGCAGGGGTATCAGCCCCAGCATTTT
CDR3 protein: CASRQGYQPQHF

clone size: NA
J gene: TRBJ2-2
D gene: NA
CDR3 length: 15
V gene: TRBV28
CDR3 DNA: TGTGCCAGCAGTTTCCCGGGACTTAACACCGGGGAGCTGTTTTTT
CDR3 protein: CASSFPGLNTGELFF

clone size: once
J gene: TRBJ2-7
D gene: TRBD1
CDR3 length: 15
V gene: TRBV6-5
CDR3 DNA: TGTGCCAGCAGACGGGACAGGAACTTTAACTACGAGCAGTACTTC
CDR3 protein: CASRRDRNFNYEQYF

clone size: NA
J gene: TRBJ2-2
D gene: NA
CDR3 length: 12
V gene: TRBV10-2
CDR3 DNA: TGCGCCAGCAGTGAGTCTAACGGGGAGCTGTTTTTT
CDR3 protein: CASSESNGELFF

clone size: NA
J gene: TRBJ2-7
D gene: TRBD2
CDR3 length: 15
V gene: TRBV7-6
CDR3 DNA: TGTGCCAGCAGCTTAGGGGCGGGAGTAGCTTACGAGCAGTACTTC
CDR3 protein: CASSLGAGVAYEQYF

clone size: NA
J gene: TRBJ2-2
D gene: TRBD1
CDR3 length: 16
V gene: TRBV19
CDR3 DNA: TGTGCCAGTAGTATCAGGACAGGTGTGGGGACCGGGGAGCTGTTTTTT
CDR3 protein: CASSIRTGVGTGELFF

clone size: NA
J gene: TRBJ2-7
D gene: NA
CDR3 length: 13
V gene: TRBV7-2
CDR3 DNA: TGTGCCAGCAGCTTTAATTTTGCCTACGAGCAGTACTTC
CDR3 protein: CASSFNFAYEQYF

clone size: NA
J gene: TRBJ2-2
D gene: NA
CDR3 length: 16
V gene: TRBV27
CDR3 DNA: TGTGCCAGCAGTTTACGTGAACCGCCCAAGGGCGGGGAGCTGTTTTTT
CDR3 protein: CASSLREPPKGGELFF

clone size: NA
J gene: TRBJ2-2
D gene: NA
CDR3 length: 14
V gene: TRBV10-2
CDR3 DNA: TGCGCCAGCAGCATACTAGGGAACACCGGGGAGCTGTTTTTT
CDR3 protein: CASSILGNTGELFF

clone size: NA
J gene: TRBJ2-2
D gene: NA
CDR3 length: 13
V gene: TRBV10-3
CDR3 DNA: TGTGCCATCAGCCCTCTTAGTACCGGGGAGCTGTTTTTT
CDR3 protein: CAISPLSTGELFF

clone size: few
J gene: TRBJ2-1
D gene: NA
CDR3 length: 15
V gene: TRBV29-1
CDR3 DNA: TGCAGCGTTGAAGATGGGCTAGTGGGTGGGGATGAGCAGTTCTTC
CDR3 protein: CSVEDGLVGGDEQFF

clone size: NA
J gene: TRBJ2-1
D gene: NA
CDR3 length: 13
V gene: TRBV5-1
CDR3 DNA: TGCGCCAGCAGCTTAGCTGCTAACGGGGAGCAGTTCTTC
CDR3 protein: CASSLAANGEQFF

clone size: NA
J gene: TRBJ1-1
D gene: TRBD1
CDR3 length: 13
V gene: TRBV29-1
CDR3 DNA: TGCAGCGGCTCCGGGACAGTGAACACTGAAGCTTTCTTT
CDR3 protein: CSGSGTVNTEAFF

clone size: NA
J gene: TRBJ1-2
D gene: NA
CDR3 length: 14
V gene: TRBV5-1
CDR3 DNA: TGCGCCAGCAGCTTGAGCGGATCACCTTATGGCTACACCTTC
CDR3 protein: CASSLSGSPYGYTF

clone size: NA
J gene: TRBJ2-1
D gene: NA
CDR3 length: 15
V gene: TRBV19
CDR3 DNA: TGTGCCAGTAGTACGGAAGACAGCCCGGTAGGTGAGCAGTTCTTC
CDR3 protein: CASSTEDSPVGEQFF

clone size: NA
J gene: TRBJ1-1
D gene: NA
CDR3 length: 14
V gene: TRBV6-1
CDR3 DNA: TGTGCCAGCAGTGAAAACAGGGATCGGACTGAAGCTTTCTTT
CDR3 protein: CASSENRDRTEAFF

clone size: once
J gene: TRBJ1-3
D gene: NA
CDR3 length: 16
V gene: TRBV9
CDR3 DNA: TGTGCCAGCAGCGATTCCGTTAGCGACTCTGGAAACACCATATATTTT
CDR3 protein: CASSDSVSDSGNTIYF

clone size: once
J gene: TRBJ2-1
D gene: NA
CDR3 length: 14
V gene: TRBV5-1
CDR3 DNA: TGCGCCAGCAGCTTGTCAGGGCGTCCGGATGAGCAGTTCTTC
CDR3 protein: CASSLSGRPDEQFF

clone size: NA
J gene: TRBJ2-1
D gene: TRBD1
CDR3 length: 13
V gene: TRBV6-5
CDR3 DNA: TGTGCCAGCAGTCGGACAGGAGGCAATGAGCAGTTCTTC
CDR3 protein: CASSRTGGNEQFF

clone size: NA
J gene: TRBJ1-1
D gene: NA
CDR3 length: 14
V gene: TRBV25-1
CDR3 DNA: TGTGCCAGCAGTGAGGCCGTTATGAACACTGAAGCTTTCTTT
CDR3 protein: CASSEAVMNTEAFF

clone size: NA
J gene: TRBJ2-3
D gene: NA
CDR3 length: 14
V gene: TRBV5-1
CDR3 DNA: TGCGCCAGCAGCCCCGACTCGAACACAGATACGCAGTATTTT
CDR3 protein: CASSPDSNTDTQYF